The 18 T cell receptor beta chains reported below all come from one sample, sequenced in a study of vaccination effects on CD4 cells after COVID-19. Sequencing in the ViraFEST assay came after antigen-specific CD4+ T cells had been expanded with viral peptide pools, which were used to stimulate PBMC. Culturing for 10 days preceded CD4+ T cell isolation. This table comes from immunoSEQ multiplex PCR, and its TCRdb copy is limited to in-frame clones, with some not included. This table holds 55,000 to 70,000 clones, about four fifths found once. These receptors lack a known antigen. The sequencing used CD4+ T cells from PBMCs cultured with HCoV-229E spike peptides, collected before COVID-19 vaccination. The receptors originated from a human donor who received a COVID-19 vaccine.

CDR3 sequence: CASYGASGYGYTF. The CDR3 nucleotides read TGTGCAAGCTACGGGGCGAGCGGCTATGGCTACACCTTC. This rearrangement joins TRBV2 to TRBJ1-2, with a possible D match to TRBD1 (5 bases). The germline V gene has CDR1 SNHLY and CDR2 FYNNEI. This CDR3 comprises 13 residues.

V gene TRBV29-1 combines with J gene TRBJ1-2; possible D gene TRBD1, 6 bases. CDR1 is SQVTM, CDR2 ANQGSEA, per germline. V shed 5 bases and J shed 3 bases, with 13 bases lying between them. The CDR3 covers 13 residues. CDR3 amino acids: CSVSPDSYYGYTF. DNA of the CDR3: TGCAGCGTTTCCCCGGACAGCTACTATGGCTACACCTTC.

The rearrangement joins TRBV20-1 to TRBJ2-5, with a possible D match to TRBD1 (5 bases). CDR1 and CDR2 from the germline V gene are DFQATT and SNEGSKA (reference sequence). Trimming shortened V by 3 bases and J by 4 bases, and 12 bases separated the two germline ends. CDR3 size: 13 residues. CDR3 loop: CSASGGQLETQYF. The CDR3 DNA follows: TGCAGTGCTAGTGGCGGACAACTAGAGACCCAGTACTTC.

This clone was seen only once. The same CDR3 can be traced to other DNA sequences in this sample. The chain employs TRBV9 and TRBJ2-1; either TRBD1 or TRBD2 may fit D (5 bases each). The CDR3 is made up of 15 amino acids. Germline V lookup: CDR1 SGDLS, CDR2 YYNGEE. The V gene lost 0 bases and the J gene lost 0 bases, with 7 bases spanning the gap. The CDR3 nucleotides read TGTGCCAGCAGCGTAGGGGGGACCTCCTACAATGAGCAGTTCTTC. Its translation is CASSVGGTSYNEQFF.

The rearrangement links TRBV14 to TRBJ2-2, with 7 bases that match TRBD1. The CDR3 length is 16 residues. J gave up 3 bases and V 4 bases, and 8 bases lay outside the gene matches. CDR1 and CDR2 (germline): SGHDN, FVKESK. The DNA of the CDR3 is TGTGCCAGCAGCCTACGGGACAGCCCATACACCGGGGAGCTGTTTTTT. Its protein is CASSLRDSPYTGELFF.

The chain has TRBV6-2 or TRBV6-3 and TRBJ2-1, with a possible D match to TRBD2 (6 bases). This CDR3 region has 16 residues. Germline-derived CDR1 and CDR2 are MNHEY and SVGEGT. V was pared by 2 bases and J by 0 bases, with 11 bases between. The CDR3 DNA reads as TGTGCCAGCAGTTACCTCCGGGAGAGCTCCTACAATGAGCAGTTCTTC. Translation: CASSYLRESSYNEQFF.

The V call is TRBV5-1, the J call TRBJ2-1; 9 positions agree with TRBD1. This CDR3 contains 15 residues. V lost 4 bases and J lost 5; bases outside the gene matches: 7. From germline, CDR1 is SGHRS and CDR2 YFSETQ. The CDR3 loop reads CASSPWTGADNEQFF. CDR3 coding DNA: TGCGCCAGCAGCCCATGGACAGGGGCGGACAATGAGCAGTTCTTC.

The chain links TRBV30 to TRBJ1-5; D may be TRBD1 (5 bases). This CDR3 has 13 amino acids. Trimming pared 0 bases from V and 7 bases from J, leaving 10 bases between. Germline loops: CDR1 GTSNPN, CDR2 SVGIG (reference sequence). In nucleotides, the CDR3 is TGTGCCTGGAGTGTACAACAGGCGCAGCCCCAGCATTTT. Its protein is CAWSVQQAQPQHF.

About this clone: Other DNA sequences in the same sample also yield this CDR3. This chain uses TRBV18 with TRBJ1-1; no reliable D call. Germline loops: CDR1 KGHSH, CDR2 LQKENI. The CDR3 covers 13 residues. Trimming took off 3 bases at V and 1 base at J, with 6 bases between the two ends. As DNA, the CDR3 is TGTGCCAGCTCACCCGACGGGAACACTGAAGCTTTCTTT. It codes for CASSPDGNTEAFF.

The chain recombines TRBV5-1 with TRBJ1-1; maybe TRBD1 (5 bases). Between the trimmed V and J ends, which lost 4 bases and 11 bases, there was a span of 21 bases. CDR3 length equals 14 residues. The germline V gene has CDR1 SGHRS and CDR2 YFSETQ. CDR3 protein: CASSPVGVPGAAFF. The CDR3 bases are TGCGCCAGCAGCCCAGTTGGGGTGCCCGGGGCCGCTTTCTTT.

The chain carries TRBV7-2 and TRBJ2-6; 9 nucleotides match TRBD1. The ends lost 4 bases at V and 8 bases at J; junction bases unmatched: 12. The CDR3 has 17 residues. In germline, CDR1 is SGHTA, CDR2 FQGNSA. The CDR3 nucleotides are TGTGCCAGCAGCTCCCGGGACAGGGCCCCTGGTTCCAACGTCCTGACTTTC. Protein: CASSSRDRAPGSNVLTF.

V usage is TRBV5-1 and J usage is TRBJ1-1; no reliable D call. CDR1 and CDR2 from the germline V gene are SGHRS and YFSETQ. The V end was cut by 0 bases, the J end by 3 bases, with 6 bases between. The CDR3 sequence is 13 residues long. CDR3 in amino acids: CASSLDTYTEAFF. Written as DNA, the CDR3 is TGCGCCAGCAGCTTGGACACATACACTGAAGCTTTCTTT.

V and J are TRBV2 and TRBJ2-1; D is unclear. The CDR3 is 16 amino acids. Germline loops: CDR1 SNHLY, CDR2 FYNNEI. V lost 4 bases to trimming and J lost 1 base, with 14 bases between them. CDR3 sequence: CASSVPQRRSYNEQFF. In DNA form, the CDR3 reads TGTGCCAGCAGTGTCCCCCAGCGAAGGTCCTACAATGAGCAGTTCTTC.

A few counts support this clone. V gene TRBV5-6 combines with J gene TRBJ2-1, with TRBD1 matching over 7 bases. The CDR3 covers 16 residues. V lost 4 bases, J lost 2 bases, and 9 bases stayed unmatched. Germline assignment: CDR1 SGHDT and CDR2 YYEEEE. Here the CDR3 DNA reads TGTGCCAGCAGCCTTACCACAGGGGCAACCTACAATGAGCAGTTCTTC. It is translated as CASSLTTGATYNEQFF.

The chain joins TRBV10-1 to TRBJ2-1; the D gene is possibly TRBD2 (6 bases). There are 16 residues in the CDR3. Germline V lookup: CDR1 WNHNN, CDR2 SYGVQD (reference sequence). The V gene lost 0 bases and the J gene lost 7 bases, with 16 bases spanning the gap. In DNA form, the CDR3 reads TGCGCCAGCAGTGAGTCGGGACTGGGAGCCGGGAATGAGCAGTTCTTC. Protein: CASSESGLGAGNEQFF.

The rearrangement uses TRBV4-1 and TRBJ2-7; a possible D gene is TRBD1 (5 bases). Trimming stripped 4 bases from V and 0 bases from J, with 10 bases between. The CDR3 consists of 14 residues. Germline V gene sequence: CDR1 MGHRA, CDR2 YSYEKL. CDR3 DNA sequence: TGCGCCAGCAGCCGTTCGCAGGGCTCCTACGAGCAGTACGTC. Protein product: CASSRSQGSYEQYV.

The rearrangement uses TRBV9 and TRBJ2-1; D is undetermined. Trimming removed 0 bases from V and 7 bases from J, with 14 bases in between. CDR1 and CDR2 from the germline V gene are SGDLS and YYNGEE. The CDR3 loop spans 15 amino acids. For the CDR3, the DNA is TGTGCCAGCAGCGTAGTAGCTCTTATGGGGAATGAGCAGTTCTTC. This translates into CASSVVALMGNEQFF. Full variable domain (rest looked up from reference TRBV9 and TRBJ2-1): DSGVTQTPKHLITATGQRVTLRCSPRSGDLSVYWYQQSLDQGLQFLIQYYNGEERAKGNILERFSAQQFPDLHSELNLSSLELGDSALYFCASSVVALMGNEQFFGPGTRLTVL.

The chain joins TRBV3-1 (or the pseudogene TRBV3-2) to TRBJ2-3, with TRBD2 matching over 7 bases. The V gene end was trimmed by 4 bases and the J gene end by 4 bases; junction bases not matched to a gene: 11. The CDR3 totals 16 residues. Germline CDR1 is LGHDT and CDR2 is YNNKEL (reference sequence). This CDR3 is CASSRHLERGADTQYF. For the CDR3, the DNA is TGTGCCAGCAGCCGCCACTTAGAGCGGGGAGCAGATACGCAGTATTTT.